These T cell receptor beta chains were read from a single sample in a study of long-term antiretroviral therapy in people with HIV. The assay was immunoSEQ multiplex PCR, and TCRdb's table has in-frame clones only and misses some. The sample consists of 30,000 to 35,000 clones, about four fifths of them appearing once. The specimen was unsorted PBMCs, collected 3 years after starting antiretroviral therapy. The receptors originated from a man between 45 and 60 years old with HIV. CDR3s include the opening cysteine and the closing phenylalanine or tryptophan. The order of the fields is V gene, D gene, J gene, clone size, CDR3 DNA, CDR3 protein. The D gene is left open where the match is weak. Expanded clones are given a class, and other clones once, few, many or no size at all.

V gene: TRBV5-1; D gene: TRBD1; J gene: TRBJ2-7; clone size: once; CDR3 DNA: TGCGCCAGCAGCTTACAGGGGGCGGAGGTGGGACAAGAGCAGTACTTC; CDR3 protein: CASSLQGAEVGQEQYF
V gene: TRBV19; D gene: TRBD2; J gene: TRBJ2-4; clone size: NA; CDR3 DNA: TGTGCCAGTAGTACTAGCGGGAGCAACATTCAGTACTTC; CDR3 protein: CASSTSGSNIQYF
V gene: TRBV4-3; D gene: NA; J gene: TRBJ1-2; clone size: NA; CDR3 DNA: TGCGCCAGCAGCCAATCCCGCGGGGGTCGCGTTGGTGGCTACACCTTC; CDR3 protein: CASSQSRGGRVGGYTF
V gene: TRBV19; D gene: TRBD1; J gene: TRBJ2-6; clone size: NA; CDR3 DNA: TGTGCCAGTAGTCCCCAGGACAGGGGCACTGGGGCCAACGTCCTGACTTTC; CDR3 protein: CASSPQDRGTGANVLTF
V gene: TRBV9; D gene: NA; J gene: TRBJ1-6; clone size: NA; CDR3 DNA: TGTGCCAGCAGCGTAGGACAAGGGATAAACTCCTATAATTCACCCCTCCACTTT; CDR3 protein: CASSVGQGINSYNSPLHF
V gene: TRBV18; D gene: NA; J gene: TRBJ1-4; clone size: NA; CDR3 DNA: TGTGCCAGCTCACCACCGGGACGGAGTAATGAAAAACTGTTTTTT; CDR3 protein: CASSPPGRSNEKLFF
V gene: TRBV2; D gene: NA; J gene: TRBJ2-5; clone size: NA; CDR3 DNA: TGTGCCAGCAGTGAAATGACAGAAGAGACCCAGTACTTC; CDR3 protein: CASSEMTEETQYF
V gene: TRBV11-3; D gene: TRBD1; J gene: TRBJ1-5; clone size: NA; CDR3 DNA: TGTGCCAGCAGCTTAGGGGACAGGGTAGGGCAGCCCCAGCATTTT; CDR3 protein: CASSLGDRVGQPQHF
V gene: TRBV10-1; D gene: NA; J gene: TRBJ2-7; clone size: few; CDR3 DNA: TGCGCCAGCAAATGTAAACAGGGCAACGAGCAGTACTTC; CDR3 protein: CASKCKQGNEQYF
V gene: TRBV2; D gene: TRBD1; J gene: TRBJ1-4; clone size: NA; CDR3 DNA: TGTGCCAGCAGTGAACAGGGACAGGGGACTGAAAAACTGTTTTTT; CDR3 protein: CASSEQGQGTEKLFF
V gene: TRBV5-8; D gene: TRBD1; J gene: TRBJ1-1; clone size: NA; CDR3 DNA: TGTGCCAGCAGCCTCTTCGGACAGGGGGGGAACACTGAAGCTTTCTTT; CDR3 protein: CASSLFGQGGNTEAFF
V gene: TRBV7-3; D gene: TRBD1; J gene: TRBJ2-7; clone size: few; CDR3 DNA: TGTGCCTCGGGACAGGGGGCGGGCGAGCAGTACTTC; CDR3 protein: CASGQGAGEQYF
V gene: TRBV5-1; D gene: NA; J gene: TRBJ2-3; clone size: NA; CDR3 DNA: TGCGCCAGCAGCTTGGGGGGGTCCCAGGGACCCGTTCATACGCAGTATTTT; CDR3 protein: CASSLGGSQGPVHTQYF
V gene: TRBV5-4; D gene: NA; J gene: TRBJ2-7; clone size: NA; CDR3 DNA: TGTGCCAGCAGCTTAAAGGGTTCCGTCTACGAGCAGTACTTC; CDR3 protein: CASSLKGSVYEQYF
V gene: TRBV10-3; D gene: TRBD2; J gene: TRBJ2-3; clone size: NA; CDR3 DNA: TGTGCCATCAGACCGGGACTAGCAGCAGATACGCAGTATTTT; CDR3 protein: CAIRPGLAADTQYF
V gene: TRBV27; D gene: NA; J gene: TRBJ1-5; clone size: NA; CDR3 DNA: TGTGCCAGCAGTTTATCTTGGGACACGAATCAGCCCCAGCATTTT; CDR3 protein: CASSLSWDTNQPQHF
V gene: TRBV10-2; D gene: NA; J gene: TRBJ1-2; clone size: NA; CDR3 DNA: TGCGCCAGCAGTGGACGGATGAGGAAGGATGGCTACACCTTC; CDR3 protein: CASSGRMRKDGYTF
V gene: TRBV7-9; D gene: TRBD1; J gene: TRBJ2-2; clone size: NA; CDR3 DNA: TGTGCCAGCAGCAACAGGGGACAGATCAACACCGGGGAGCTGTTTTTT; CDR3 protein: CASSNRGQINTGELFF
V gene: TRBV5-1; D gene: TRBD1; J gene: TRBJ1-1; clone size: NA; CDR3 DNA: TGCGCCAGCAGCTCCCGGACAGGAACTAGGATGAACACTGAAGCTTTCTTT; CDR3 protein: CASSSRTGTRMNTEAFF
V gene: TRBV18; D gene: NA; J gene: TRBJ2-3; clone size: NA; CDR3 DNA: TGTGCCAGCCGCCAGGCAACAGATACGCAGTATTTT; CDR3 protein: CASRQATDTQYF
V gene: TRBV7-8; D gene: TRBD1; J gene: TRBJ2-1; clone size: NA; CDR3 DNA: TGTGCCAGCAGCCCTCGACAGGGTTCCAATGAGCAGTTCTTC; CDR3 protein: CASSPRQGSNEQFF
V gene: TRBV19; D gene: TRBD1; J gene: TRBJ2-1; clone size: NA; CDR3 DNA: TGTGCCACCGGACAGGGGGCATCCTACAATGAGCAGTTCTTC; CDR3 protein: CATGQGASYNEQFF
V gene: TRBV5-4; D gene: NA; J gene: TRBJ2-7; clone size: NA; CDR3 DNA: TGTGCCAGCAGCACCACAGACGTGTCCTACGAGCAGTACTTC; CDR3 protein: CASSTTDVSYEQYF